The clone carrying this TCR beta chain was observed a handful of times. The data originate from a study of T-cell reconstitution after alpha-beta-depleted transplantation in children. For TCRbeta, the library was prepared with unique molecular identifiers. TCRdb reprocessed the PCR reads with MiXCR, giving one entry per CDR3 protein. The sample includes approximately 400,000 distinct CDR3 sequences, 9.5% to 13% seen only once; the top ten take roughly 6%. The CDR3 is made up of 14 amino acids. V was shortened by 2 bases and J by 8 bases, with 15 bases between the two germline ends. The source of this sequence is a human donor who donated a stem cell graft to a child with acute myeloid leukemia. V usage is TRBV12-3 or TRBV12-4 and J usage is TRBJ1-2; possibly TRBD1 for D (6 bases). Material: PBMCs from the stem cell graft donor, obtained from the stem cell graft. The CDR3 bases are TGTGCCAGCAGTTTAATGGGGGCCGAGTGGGGCTACACCTTC. Protein: CASSLMGAEWGYTF.